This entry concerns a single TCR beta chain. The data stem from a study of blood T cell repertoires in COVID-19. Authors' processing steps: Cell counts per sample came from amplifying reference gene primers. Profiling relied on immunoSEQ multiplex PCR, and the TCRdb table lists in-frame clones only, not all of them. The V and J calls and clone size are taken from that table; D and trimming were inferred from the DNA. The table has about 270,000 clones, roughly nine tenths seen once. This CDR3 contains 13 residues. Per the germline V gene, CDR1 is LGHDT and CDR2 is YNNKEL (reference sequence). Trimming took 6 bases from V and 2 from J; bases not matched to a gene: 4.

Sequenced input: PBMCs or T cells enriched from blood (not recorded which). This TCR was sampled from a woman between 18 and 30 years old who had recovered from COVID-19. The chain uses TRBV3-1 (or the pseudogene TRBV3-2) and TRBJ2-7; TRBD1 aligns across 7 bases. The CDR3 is CASRLGQAYEQYF. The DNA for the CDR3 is TGTGCCAGCAGACTCGGACAGGCCTACGAGCAGTACTTC.